This T cell receptor (beta chain) was identified in a study of cytomegalovirus exposure and HLA in healthy donors. On this clone: Its antigen is undetermined.

Primers included in the PCR were 60 Vbeta and 13 Jbeta primers. Original processing methods: In a later analysis, of 84 million or so unique beta chains, about 10 million appeared in at least two donors. Libraries were prepared by immunoSEQ multiplex PCR; TCRdb keeps only in-frame clonotypes and omits some of them. D and trimming come from the DNA, and the V and J calls and clone size come from that table. This table holds approximately 150,000 clones, around 65% found once. Deletions cut 3 bases from V and 4 bases from J, with 7 bases between. The germline gives CDR1 SGHVS, CDR2 FQNEAQ. This CDR3 is built from 14 residues. Study-wide points: As a later analysis revealed, the rate of TCR association differed by HLA locus, with DRB1 most and HLA-C fewest.

Healthy individuals who donated bone marrow served as the donors. V usage is TRBV7-8 and J usage is TRBJ2-6; perhaps TRBD1 as D (5 bases). The receptor was isolated from a male donor in good health and CMV-seronegative. What was sequenced was PBMCs. CDR3 nucleotides: TGTGCCAGCAGCTTGCACAGGGGGGCCAACGTCCTGACTTTC. The encoded protein is CASSLHRGANVLTF.